The source of this T cell receptor (beta chain) is a study of lymphopenia after photon versus proton radiotherapy. Only in-frame clones appear in the TCRdb table, and some are missing; sequencing was by immunoSEQ multiplex PCR. Of 150,000 to 200,000 clones in the sample, around 85% were seen once. CDR3 length: 13 amino acids. Germline V gene sequence: CDR1 MNHEY, CDR2 SVGAGI. With 6 bases removed from V and 3 bases from J, the gap between germline ends came to 11 bases. This clonotype originated in a man in his fifties with gastric cancer. The sample in question was peripheral blood, obtained from a patient treated with photon-based radiotherapy. The V gene is TRBV6-5, the J gene TRBJ1-2, with D possibly TRBD1 on 6 matching bases. CDR3 region: CASSLDRYYGYTF. The CDR3 region has the DNA TGTGCCAGCAGCCTCGACAGGTACTATGGCTACACCTTC.